One and the same sample provided the 14 T cell receptor beta chains below, sequenced in a study of shared clonotypes between healthy human individuals. Produced via immunoSEQ multiplex PCR; TCRdb's table is partial and in-frame only. The sample comprises about 1.1 million clones, roughly 80% of which are singletons, and 0.89% rests with the top ten. What was sequenced was memory CD4+ T cells from PBMCs. Subset reported: CD45RA-negative fraction. The receptor source for this set is a man aged 18-30 years in good health. Some clones in this sample may be carry-over from other donors' samples.

The rearrangement joins TRBV29-1 to TRBJ1-4; 7 nucleotides match TRBD1. The trim removed 6 bases at V and 6 bases at J, leaving 7 bases unmatched. The CDR3 contains 13 residues. CDR1 is SQVTM and CDR2 is ANQGSEA in the germline V gene. The CDR3 protein is CSVLRGTYEKLFF. The CDR3 DNA is TGCAGCGTCCTCAGGGGGACGTATGAAAAACTGTTTTTT.

This clone was detected many times. The rearrangement joins TRBV27 to TRBJ1-1; perhaps TRBD1 as D (5 bases). The length of the CDR3 is 14 residues. V was shortened by 6 bases and J by 2 bases, with 13 bases between the two germline ends. Germline CDR1 reads MNHEY; CDR2 reads SMNVEV (reference sequence). DNA of the CDR3: TGTGCCAGCAGATCGGGACCGACCAACACTGAAGCTTTCTTT. Translating gives CASRSGPTNTEAFF.

V gene TRBV7-7 combines with J gene TRBJ2-5, with 9 positions matching TRBD2. The germline CDR1 and CDR2 sequences are SSHAT and FNYEAQ (reference sequence). Losses at the gene ends were 2 bases for V and 7 bases for J; bases not matched to a gene: 5. This CDR3 contains 14 residues. The CDR3 sequence: CASSLNAGGGTQYF. The CDR3, as DNA: TGTGCCAGCAGCTTAAATGCGGGAGGGGGGACCCAGTACTTC.

This sequence joins TRBV11-2 and TRBJ2-2; D remains unclear. V gave up 5 bases and J gave up 5 bases, with 21 bases separating them. Germline CDR1 reads SGHAT; CDR2 reads FQNNGV. The CDR3 has 17 residues. Here the CDR3 reads CASSPSASWAGTGELFF. The DNA for the CDR3 is TGTGCCAGCAGCCCCAGCGCGTCGTGGGCCGGGACCGGGGAGCTGTTTTTT.

This clone was counted only a few times. The genes are TRBV5-1 and TRBJ2-7; 8 bases are shared with TRBD2. V lost 5 bases to trimming and J lost 3 bases; unmatched junction nucleotides: 7. Germline values: CDR1 SGHRS, CDR2 YFSETQ. There are 14 residues in the CDR3. The CDR3 sequence: CASRERETFYEQYF. In nucleotides, the CDR3 is TGCGCCAGCAGGGAGCGGGAGACCTTCTACGAGCAGTACTTC.

The chain recombines TRBV2 with TRBJ2-7, with 7 bases lining up with TRBD1. The ends lost 7 bases at V and 4 bases at J; junction bases unmatched: 7. The germline V gene has CDR1 SNHLY and CDR2 FYNNEI. The CDR3 totals 13 residues. CDR3 region: CASTDPTGYEQYF. The CDR3 region has the DNA TGTGCCAGCACTGATCCGACAGGGTACGAGCAGTACTTC.

This clone was picked up one time. This chain's CDR3 is CASSYSGDYGYTF. CDR3 in DNA: TGTGCCAGCAGTTACTCAGGAGACTATGGCTACACCTTC. V usage is TRBV6-6 and J usage is TRBJ1-2; D uncertain. Trimming left V 0 bases short and J 3 bases short, with 5 bases between. The CDR3 is 13 residues long. Germline V gives CDR1 MNHNY, CDR2 SVGAGI (reference sequence).

This clone was seen more than once but under ten times. The rearrangement uses TRBV5-1 and TRBJ1-1; no clear D. The CDR3 length is 14 residues. Germline V gene sequence: CDR1 SGHRS, CDR2 YFSETQ. V lost 1 base to trimming and J lost 1 base, with 8 bases between them. CDR3 amino acids: CASSLRRPNTEAFF. CDR3 sequence (DNA): TGCGCCAGCAGCTTGCGTCGGCCGAACACTGAAGCTTTCTTT.

This clone was seen a handful of times. The CDR3 loop reads CASSTGGQGYGYTF. CDR3 sequence (DNA): TGTGCCAGCAGTACCGGGGGACAGGGGTATGGCTACACCTTC. The genes are TRBV27 and TRBJ1-2; 10 bases are shared with TRBD1. The CDR3 loop spans 14 amino acids. Germline trimming cut 5 bases from V and 5 bases from J; bases unmatched to any gene: 5. CDR1 is MNHEY, CDR2 SMNVEV, per germline (reference sequence).

This CDR3 reads CASSWRPRGTDVLTF. CDR3 sequence (DNA): TGTGCCAGCAGCTGGAGGCCGCGGGGTACCGACGTCCTGACTTTC. The chain joins TRBV5-6 to TRBJ2-6; D is perhaps TRBD2 (6 bases). Trimming removed 3 bases from V and 11 bases from J, with 18 bases in between. Germline V gives CDR1 SGHDT, CDR2 YYEEEE. The CDR3 extends over 15 amino acids.

A single count supports this clone. The genes are TRBV30 and TRBJ2-3; D unclear. V was trimmed by 1 base and J by 3 bases, leaving 14 bases between them. Germline values: CDR1 GTSNPN, CDR2 SVGIG (reference sequence). The CDR3 sequence is 15 residues long. The CDR3 nucleotides read TGTGCCTGGAGTGCCACAGATCGGGCTACAGATACGCAGTATTTT. It codes for CAWSATDRATDTQYF.

The rearrangement joins TRBV28 to TRBJ2-7, with D possibly being TRBD1 (6 bases). The CDR3 runs to 14 residues. Trimming shortened V by 8 bases and J by 3 bases, and 17 bases separated the two germline ends. Germline assignment: CDR1 MDHEN and CDR2 SYDVKM. For the CDR3, the DNA is TGTGCCAGCGGACAGACACGTCATGACTACGAGCAGTACTTC. Its translation: CASGQTRHDYEQYF.

This clone was seen a few times. The chain combines TRBV5-1 with TRBJ1-1; the D gene is possibly TRBD1 (5 bases). The V and J ends lost 4 bases and 9 bases respectively, with 16 bases between them. This CDR3 is 13 amino acids long. Germline V gives CDR1 SGHRS, CDR2 YFSETQ. For the CDR3, the DNA is TGCGCCAGCAGCATAGGACATTATGAGCAAGCTTTCTTT. Translation: CASSIGHYEQAFF.

The V call is TRBV28, the J call TRBJ2-4, with TRBD1 matching 8 bases. CDR1 is MDHEN and CDR2 is SYDVKM in the germline V gene. The ends lost 2 bases at V and 8 bases at J; junction bases unmatched: 2. This CDR3 is built from 13 residues. The DNA of the CDR3 is TGTGCCAGCAGTTTAGTACAGGGGGACATTCAGTACTTC. It codes for CASSLVQGDIQYF.